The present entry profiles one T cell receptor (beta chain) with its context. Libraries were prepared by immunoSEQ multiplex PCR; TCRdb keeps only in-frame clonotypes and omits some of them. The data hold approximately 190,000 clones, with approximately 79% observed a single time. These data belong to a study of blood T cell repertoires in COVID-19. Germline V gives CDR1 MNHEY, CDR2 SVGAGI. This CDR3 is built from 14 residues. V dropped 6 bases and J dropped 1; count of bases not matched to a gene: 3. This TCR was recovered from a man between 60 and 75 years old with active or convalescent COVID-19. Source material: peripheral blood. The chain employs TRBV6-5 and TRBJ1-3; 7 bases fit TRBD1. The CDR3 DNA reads TGTGCCAGCAGGCGGACAGGATCTGGAAACACCATATATTTT. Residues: CASRRTGSGNTIYF.